This T cell receptor beta chain was profiled in a study of T cell responses to AZD1222 COVID-19 vaccine. Second-dose groups at about 4 or about 12 weeks were pooled. Assay: immunoSEQ multiplex PCR; the TCRdb copy retains only in-frame clones and omits some. The sample includes 150,000 to 200,000 clones, about 91% of them seen just once. Comments on this clone: The target antigen is unknown.

V gave up 1 base and J gave up 9 bases, with 13 bases separating them. CDR1 is GTSNPN and CDR2 is SVGIG in the germline V gene (reference sequence). This CDR3 region has 13 residues. Overall study findings and caveats: Females outnumbered males among donors, who were mostly white British; clonal diversity was possibly underestimated. Among vaccine-associated CD4 TCRs, coverage spanned spike, with dominance at 160-218 and 743-854.

Sequenced material: peripheral blood, taken 28 days after the second AZD1222 dose. This TCR was sampled from an adult who received the AZD1222 COVID-19 vaccine. The chain uses TRBV30 and TRBJ1-5, with D possibly being TRBD1 (6 bases). CDR3 loop: CAWSGGPERPQHF. The DNA for the CDR3 is TGTGCCTGGAGTGGGGGGCCCGAAAGGCCCCAGCATTTT.